Each of the 20 T cell receptor beta chains below was sequenced from the same sample in a study of tumor and adjacent non-tumor tissue in lung cancer. RNA was extracted from bulk tissue without any cell sorting. Three rounds of nested PCR, following a modified ARM-PCR protocol, produced the TCRbeta library. A single record per CDR3 protein comes from TCRdb applying MiXCR to the multiplex PCR reads. Of about 110,000 distinct CDR3 sequences listed, around 75% are singletons. The sequenced material came from lung tumor tissue. The receptor set was obtained from an older woman with non-small cell lung cancer.

Of note for this clonotype: This may arise from a read error, as a much more abundant clone is one base away. CDR3 coding DNA: TGTGCCAGCGGCTTGAGGACAGGGGGCCCAGATACGCAGTATTTT. It translates to CASGLRTGGPDTQYF. V is TRBV7-9 and J is TRBJ2-3; 11 bases are a match to TRBD1. The germline V gene encodes CDR1 SEHNR and CDR2 FQNEAQ (reference sequence). This CDR3 comprises 15 residues.

Concerning this clonotype: One end of the junction varies from germline; a read error may be responsible. The chain recombines TRBV5-4 with TRBJ2-3; 10 bases fit TRBD1. Germline V gene sequence: CDR1 SGHNT, CDR2 YYREEE (reference sequence). The CDR3 is 15 residues long. The CDR3 DNA sequence: TGTGCCAGCAACCCGACAGGGGGCGCAACAGATAGGCAGTATTTT. Amino acid sequence: CASNPTGGATDRQYF.

The V gene is TRBV6-2 or TRBV6-3, the J gene TRBJ2-2; TRBD1 might be the D (7 bases). The V end was cut by 7 bases, the J end by 3 bases, with 18 bases between. The germline V gene encodes CDR1 MNHEY and CDR2 SVGEGT. CDR3 length equals 16 residues. CDR3 DNA: TGTGCCAGCACCCCAGGGGGGACAATCTACACCGGGGAGCTGTTTTTT. Translated: CASTPGGTIYTGELFF.

Note on this clonotype: Possible read error: a much larger clone is one base away. This chain uses TRBV4-3 with TRBJ2-5; TRBD1 matches 8 bases. This CDR3 region has 17 residues. V trimming: 1 base; J trimming: 3 bases; junction bases outside the gene matches: 10. The germline gives CDR1 LGHNA, CDR2 YSLEER. DNA of the CDR3: TGCGCCAGCAGCCAAGGTCTCGGGACAGGAGGAAAAGAGACCCAGTACTTC. Translation gives CASSQGLGTGGKETQYF.

Regarding this clonotype: A much bigger clone sits one base away, suggesting this may be a read error. The CDR3: CSARSPGLAGIADTQYF. DNA for the CDR3: TGCAGTGCTAGAAGTCCGGGACTAGCGGGAATTGCAGATACGCAGTATTTT. J is TRBJ2-3 and V is TRBV20-1; 13 nucleotides agree with TRBD2. CDR1 and CDR2 from the germline V gene are DFQATT and SNEGSKA (reference sequence). Germline trimming cut 2 bases from V and 4 bases from J; bases unmatched to any gene: 9. The length of the CDR3 is 17 residues.

The count of this clonotype is one. The junction and the germline gene differ at one end; a read error may be behind it. The chain couples TRBV4-3 to TRBJ2-1; D call uncertain. CDR3 length: 13 amino acids. Germline CDR1 and CDR2: LGHNA and YSLEER. The CDR3 reads CASRQAPSCEQFF. The CDR3 DNA reads as TGCGCCAGCAGACAAGCCCCCTCGTGTGAGCAGTTCTTC.

Note on this clonotype: It is likely a read error, because the conserved phenylalanine at the end of the CDR3 is missing. The rearrangement links TRBV11-2 to TRBJ2-7, with D maybe TRBD1 (5 bases). Germline CDR1 is SGHAT and CDR2 is FQNNGV. The CDR3 is 15 residues long. The CDR3 reads CTSSLGAGSYYEQYS. In DNA, the CDR3 is TGTACCAGCAGCTTAGGAGCAGGGTCATACTACGAGCAGTACTCC.

To note about this clonotype: The junction does not match germline at one end; this may be a read error. This chain links TRBV11-2 with TRBJ2-7; 9 positions match TRBD2. The germline V gene encodes CDR1 SGHAT and CDR2 FQNNGV. The CDR3 covers 15 residues. CDR3 sequence reads: CACSYGTSRGYEQYF. Written as DNA, the CDR3 is TGTGCCTGCAGCTACGGGACTAGCCGGGGCTACGAGCAGTACTTC.

A single count supports this clonotype. It is likely a read error, because the conserved phenylalanine at the end of the CDR3 is missing. The J gene is TRBJ2-3, the V gene TRBV20-1; no clear D gene. Per germline, CDR1 DFQATT and CDR2 SNEGSKA (reference sequence). The CDR3 runs to 13 residues. The CDR3 reads CSAKSENTNTQYL. The CDR3 nucleotides read TGCAGTGCTAAATCGGAGAACACAAATACGCAGTATTTG.

This clonotype was seen once. Germline and junction disagree at one end, which may indicate a read error. V and J are TRBV20-1 and TRBJ1-2, with D maybe TRBD1 (5 bases). This CDR3 is 16 amino acids long. CDR1 DFQATT and CDR2 SNEGSKA come from the germline V gene (reference sequence). The CDR3 region is CIARALTGSTNYGYAF. DNA for the CDR3: TGCATTGCTAGAGCCCTTACAGGCTCCACTAACTATGGCTACGCCTTC.

As concerns this clonotype: A read error may be the cause here, since a much bigger clone is one base away. The chain recombines TRBV5-5 with TRBJ2-1; 9 nucleotides line up with TRBD1. V gave up 5 bases and J gave up 7 bases; unmatched junction bases: 10. The CDR3 is 15 amino acids. Germline V gene data show CDR1 as SGHKS and CDR2 as YYEKEE (reference sequence). DNA for the CDR3: TGTGCCAGCAGTCTGTTCCGGACAGGGGAGAATGAGCAGTTCTTC. It specifies CASSLFRTGENEQFF.

In regard to this clonotype: Given a much more abundant clone one base away, this may be a read error. No conserved phenylalanine or tryptophan is present at the end of the CDR3, so a read error is the likely explanation. The chain's CDR3 is CSARLGEAKTQYL. The CDR3 bases are TGCAGTGCTAGACTCGGGGAGGCGAAGACCCAGTACTTA. The V call is TRBV20-1, the J call TRBJ2-5, with D perhaps matching TRBD2 (6 bases). V lost 2 bases to trimming and J lost 6 bases, with 13 bases between them. This CDR3 spans 13 amino acids. Looked up from germline, CDR1 is DFQATT and CDR2 is SNEGSKA (reference sequence).

This clonotype has just a few counts. A much bigger clone sits one base away, suggesting this may be a read error. V usage is TRBV10-1 and J usage is TRBJ2-5; tentative D call: TRBD1 (5 bases). Per the germline V gene, CDR1 is WNHNN and CDR2 is SYGVQD (reference sequence). Trimming cost V 5 bases and J 3 bases, with 10 bases left between them. The CDR3 consists of 13 residues. Here the CDR3 DNA reads TGCGCCAGCAGTAACATAGGGGAAGAGACCCAGTACTTC. This gives the protein CASSNIGEETQYF.

In the case of this clonotype: The CDR3 does not end in the conserved phenylalanine or tryptophan, so this is likely a read error. The DNA is omitted, as the CDR3 cannot be located on it reliably, and the CDR3 follows TCRdb's listing. The chain employs TRBV11-2 and TRBJ1-5; the DNA was not compared with TRBD1, the D call given in the table. Germline CDR1 reads SGHAT; CDR2 reads FQNNGV. 13 amino acids form the CDR3, both terminal residues included. The CDR3 is CASSRDWGQPPHL.

Remarks on this clonotype: A much larger clone differs by one base, so this may be a read error. The rearrangement joins TRBV6-5 to TRBJ2-2, with a possible D match to TRBD2 (5 bases). The CDR3 runs 13 residues. The V end lost 7 bases, the J end lost 1 base, and 7 bases lay between the germline ends. CDR1 and CDR2 from the germline V gene are MNHEY and SVGAGI. The CDR3 is CASMDWNTGELFF. DNA for the CDR3: TGTGCCAGCATGGACTGGAACACCGGGGAGCTGTTTTTT.

Remarks on this clonotype: One end of the junction fails to match germline, which may point to a read error. V gene TRBV5-6 combines with J gene TRBJ2-7; TRBD1 matches at 9 bases. CDR3 size: 14 residues. Germline-derived CDR1 and CDR2 are SGHDT and YYEEEE. CDR3 nucleotides: TGTACCAGCAGCAGGAACAGGGGGCCCTACGAGCAGTACTTC. Protein product: CTSSRNRGPYEQYF.

For this clonotype: The junction differs from germline at one of its ends, possibly a read error. The chain links TRBV11-2 to TRBJ2-5; a possible D gene is TRBD1 (7 bases). The CDR3 spans 14 residues. Germline V gene data show CDR1 as SGHAT and CDR2 as FQNNGV. The CDR3 DNA sequence: TGTGTCAGCAGCCGAAACTACAGGGGAGGGACCCAGTACTTC. This codes for CVSSRNYRGGTQYF. Complete variable domain (other parts from reference TRBV11-2 and TRBJ2-5): EAGVAQSPRYKIIEKRQSVAFWCNPISGHATLYWYQQILGQGPKLLIQFQNNGVVDDSQLPKDRFSAERLKGVDSTLKIQPAKLEDSAVYLCVSSRNYRGGTQYFGPGTRLLVL.

To note about this clonotype: Relative to the germline gene, one junction end is altered; a read error may explain this. The rearrangement joins TRBV3-1 to TRBJ2-7; TRBD1 or TRBD2 may be the D gene (5 bases each). CDR3 size: 14 residues. CDR1 and CDR2 from the germline V gene are LGHDT and YNNKEL (reference sequence). CDR3 protein: CASSQGTGILEQYF. In DNA, the CDR3 is TGTGCCAGTAGCCAAGGGACCGGGATCCTCGAGCAGTACTTC.

On this clonotype itself: The junction does not match germline at one end; this may be a read error. The CDR3 DNA reads as TGTGCCAACAGTTACCCTAACGGGGGGTATTACAATGAGCAGTTCTTC. Translated, it gives CANSYPNGGYYNEQFF. This chain connects TRBV6-2 or TRBV6-3 to TRBJ2-1; 7 bases align to TRBD2. Germline V lookup: CDR1 MNHEY, CDR2 SVGEGT. The length of the CDR3 is 16 residues.

A remark on this clonotype: A much larger clonotype is one base distant, so this may be a read error. This chain uses TRBV5-1 with TRBJ2-3, with D tentatively TRBD2 (6 bases). CDR1 SGHRS and CDR2 YFSETQ come from the germline V gene. CDR3 size: 13 residues. CDR3 sequence (DNA): TGCACCAGCAGCCCGGGGGACACAGATACGCAGTATTTT. This sequence encodes CTSSPGDTDTQYF.